These T cell receptor beta chains were read from a single sample in a study of blood T cell repertoires in COVID-19. TCRdb's copy holds only in-frame clones and misses some; the assay was immunoSEQ multiplex PCR. Among fewer than 250,000 clones listed, more than 75% were seen once. Source material: peripheral blood. The origin of the receptors is a middle-aged man with COVID-19, enrolled during active disease. CDR3s include the opening cysteine and the closing phenylalanine or tryptophan. A D gene is named only where the DNA matches it firmly. Size values are once, few and many counts, or a class for expanded clones, and some rows have none.

D: TRBD2
J: TRBJ2-4
size: NA
V: TRBV28
CDR3: CASSFTLAGDRKNIQYF
DNA: TGTGCCAGCAGTTTCACCCTAGCGGGAGATAGGAAAAACATTCAGTACTTC

D: TRBD1
J: TRBJ2-2
size: once
V: TRBV24-1
CDR3: CATSVGDRETGELFF
DNA: TGTGCCACCAGTGTTGGGGACAGGGAAACCGGGGAGCTGTTTTTT

D: TRBD2
J: TRBJ2-5
size: NA
V: TRBV27
CDR3: CASSLTGTSGGGETQYF
DNA: TGTGCCAGCAGCCTCACCGGGACTAGCGGGGGCGGGGAGACCCAGTACTTC

D: NA
J: TRBJ1-5
size: NA
V: TRBV20-1
CDR3: CSARLGGPQHF
DNA: TGCAGTGCTAGACTGGGAGGGCCCCAGCATTTT

D: TRBD1
J: TRBJ1-1
size: NA
V: TRBV25-1
CDR3: CASSGLLGTGDTEAFF
DNA: TGTGCCAGCAGCGGACTACTCGGGACAGGAGACACTGAAGCTTTCTTT

D: TRBD2
J: TRBJ2-7
size: NA
V: TRBV5-1
CDR3: CASSPEGLGGAYEQYF
DNA: TGCGCCAGCAGCCCAGAGGGACTAGGAGGTGCCTACGAGCAGTACTTC

D: TRBD1
J: TRBJ1-2
size: few
V: TRBV19
CDR3: CASTHGGQGRDGYTF
DNA: TGTGCCAGTACCCACGGGGGACAGGGCAGGGATGGCTACACCTTC

D: NA
J: TRBJ2-6
size: NA
V: TRBV11-3
CDR3: CASSLDQGFPLSGANVLTF
DNA: TGTGCCAGCAGCTTAGACCAGGGGTTCCCTCTCTCTGGGGCCAACGTCCTGACTTTC

D: NA
J: TRBJ1-3
size: few
V: TRBV30
CDR3: CAWSVRSRTGNTIYF
DNA: TGTGCCTGGAGTGTACGGTCACGAACTGGAAACACCATATATTTT

D: TRBD2
J: TRBJ2-3
size: NA
V: TRBV4-3
CDR3: CASSQVGGGTDTQYF
DNA: TGCGCCAGCAGCCAAGTCGGGGGGGGCACAGATACGCAGTATTTT

D: TRBD1
J: TRBJ2-2
size: NA
V: TRBV16
CDR3: CASSQVQGLNTGELFF
DNA: TGTGCCAGCAGCCAGGTACAGGGGCTGAACACCGGGGAGCTGTTTTTT

D: TRBD2
J: TRBJ2-1
size: NA
V: TRBV7-9
CDR3: CASSPAGGRSNEQFF
DNA: TGTGCCAGCAGCCCCGCGGGGGGGCGTAGCAATGAGCAGTTCTTC

D: NA
J: TRBJ1-1
size: few
V: TRBV27
CDR3: CASSLSRTELNTEAFF
DNA: TGTGCCAGCAGTTTATCGAGGACAGAATTAAACACTGAAGCTTTCTTT

D: NA
J: TRBJ2-5
size: NA
V: TRBV3-1/TRBV3-2
CDR3: CASSQDGAGRAQYF
DNA: TGTGCCAGCAGCCAAGATGGGGCAGGCCGGGCCCAGTACTTC

D: NA
J: TRBJ2-7
size: NA
V: TRBV6-5
CDR3: CASSYSQDSTYEQYF
DNA: TGTGCCAGCAGTTACTCGCAGGACAGCACCTACGAGCAGTACTTC

D: NA
J: TRBJ2-5
size: NA
V: TRBV20-1
CDR3: CSANLQETQYF
DNA: TGCAGTGCTAACCTACAAGAGACCCAGTACTTC